This TCR beta chain was sequenced during a study of cytomegalovirus exposure and HLA in healthy donors. Study-wide context: Unique TCRs from HLA-typed donors, some 85 million of them, were held in an early data release. Broader study findings: When analyzed later, a missense DCLRE1C variant was found to be linked to TCR beta V- and J-gene trimming. For presence/absence analyses, sequencing depth was assumed to be roughly uniform across donors. Rarity marked most TCR sequences, yet some public TCRs occurred in many donors.

In the PCR, 60 Vbeta and 13 Jbeta primers were used. Sequencing was performed with immunoSEQ multiplex PCR; in TCRdb, only in-frame clones are kept and a portion is missing. Here the sample spans roughly 160,000 clones, approximately 82% being singletons. In the case of this clone: Its specificity is unknown.

V was clipped by 5 bases and J by 7 bases; unmatched bases: 8. CDR1 is MNHNS and CDR2 is SASEGT in the germline V gene. This CDR3 is built from 13 residues. The chain links TRBV6-1 to TRBJ2-7; 7 nucleotides match TRBD1. Sequencing was done on a sample of PBMCs. This receptor was taken from a male donor in good health and CMV-seropositive. This chain's CDR3 is CASSQGQAREQYF. The CDR3 DNA reads as TGTGCCAGCAGTCAAGGACAGGCGCGGGAGCAGTACTTC.